This TCR beta chain was recovered during a study of cytomegalovirus exposure and HLA in healthy donors (TCRdb year 2017). Turning to the overall study: According to an earlier analysis of 587 of the donors, about 180 million T cells yielded 117 million unique TCR beta sequences and about 300 Gb of sequence data. Roughly 300 gigabases of sequencing data and 70 million to 100 million unique TCR sequences made up an early release that covered fewer than 650 HLA-typed donors. Of the 300 to 500 genotyped donors, less than 90% were placed in the genetic ancestry cluster associated with self-reported Caucasian donors. The study aimed to test whether cataloging public T cell receptors could reveal signatures of past pathogen exposure. The T cell repertoires of around 670 subjects were profiled by immunosequencing and related to cytomegalovirus serostatus. A separate validation cohort of over 95 different subjects was used in addition to the roughly 670-subject first cohort. The study combined high-throughput TCR immunosequencing, statistical association of individual TCRs with disease status, and machine learning to predict cytomegalovirus infection status. In a later analysis, previously published TCR beta repertoires from hundreds of donors were re-analyzed and high-resolution HLA genotyping was added so that TCR occurrence patterns could be studied. Rather than using new phenotypic data, the later analysis identified candidate immune exposures from TCR beta sequences and from how often those sequences occurred across donors. To decide whether each TCR beta V gene segment behaved as functional or pseudogenic, an earlier analysis of some 540 of the donors relied on high-throughput TCR beta sequencing. Donor age, sex, ethnicity and CMV serostatus were collected together with the repertoire data. Genome-wide SNP genotypes for about three fifths of the roughly 670 donors were used in a later genetic analysis, which treated that subset as a discovery cohort. All discovery cohort repertoires had been generated using a single sequencing platform. HLA typing included class I and class II loci at four-digit resolution. The number of donors typed differed by locus, with 629-630 for A, B, C, DRB1 and DQB1, more than 500 for DQA1, 606 for DPA1, and some 440 for DPB1. A few DR-DQ haplotypes were handled as single units for association and clustering because linkage in the cohort was strong. Across approximately 420 genotyped donors of the cohort, an average of about 240,000 unique TCR beta nucleotide sequences per donor were sequenced, and 15% to 20% of those sequences were non-productive.

With respect to this clone: It lacks a known antigen. Base-call qualities are not available, and no considerably larger clone is one nucleotide away.

Study-wide findings and limitations: Several of the top co-occurrence clusters appeared to be linked to parvovirus B19, influenza, CMV and Epstein-Barr virus, according to a later analysis. A total of 150 to 200 TCR beta chains were listed by the study as associated with cytomegalovirus. According to a later analysis, most CMV-associated TCR beta chains appeared to be HLA-restricted, and the HLA associations seemed to be driven largely by CMV exposure. A later genetic analysis reported fewer N-insertions in productive TCRs among donors in an Asian-associated ancestry cluster than the roughly 700-donor mean. The authors suggested that the approach could potentially be extended to other disease states and immunological phenotypes. An association between a missense DCLRE1C variant and V-gene and J-gene trimming of TCR beta chains was found in a later genetic analysis and replicated in an independent cohort. The only immune exposure information available for the cohort was CMV serostatus. A further reported finding was that TCR beta sequences accurately predicted the HLA-A and HLA-B alleles for most subjects in the first cohort. A cluster of highly shared sequence variants was judged likely to be a technical artifact of the sequencing pipeline. HLA typing was unavailable for some donors at each locus, so association tests used only the typed subset. The earlier analysis of 450 to 700 of the donors excluded about 16 rarely observed V segments, including chromosome 9 orphons, because counts were too low. Specific HLA alleles were associated with over 15,000 TCR beta sequences at a false discovery rate of 0.05 in a later analysis. Only TCR beta chains were sequenced in this cohort, and the absence of alpha or paired-chain data limited detectable features. Sequencing depth was assumed to be roughly uniform across donors in the presence/absence analyses, though that assumption may not hold. Correlated functional status among segregating V segments might be attributable to linkage disequilibrium, but an unknown experimental factor could not be ruled out. In a later analysis, TCR association rates were found to vary across HLA loci, with the most associated TCRs seen for DRB1 alleles and the fewest for HLA-C alleles. In an earlier analysis of about 600 of the donors, most TCR beta V segments appeared in productive rearrangements about 87% or about 30% of the time, broadly matching IMGT annotations. In both the original and validation cohorts, the classifier was reported to diagnose cytomegalovirus status with high specificity and sensitivity. In vitro tests confirmed that three of the cytomegalovirus-associated TCR beta chains recognize cytomegalovirus antigens. Because the 87-base-pair reads could not distinguish some IMGT-functional V segments, including TRBV6-2 and TRBV6-3, those segments were excluded. When HLA alleles, especially DR and DQ, strongly co-occurred, TCR associations were difficult to assign to individual alleles. In a later analysis, HLA-associated TCR beta chains showed more clonal expansion and lower generation probabilities than non-associated chains that were equally common. Most TCR sequences were seen in very few donors, while some public TCRs were found in many individuals.

The library was prepared using the immunoSEQ multiplex PCR assay. The multiplex PCR relied on a mix of 60 forward primers for TCR Vbeta segments and 13 reverse primers for TCR Jbeta segments. The CDR3 region of rearranged TCR beta genes was amplified from genomic DNA with a multiplex PCR assay. The amplified TCR beta libraries were sequenced on the Illumina HiSeq System as 87-base-pair reads. In the authors' own workflow: Across the 500 to 850 repertoires, a later analysis counted tens of millions of unique TCR beta chains, roughly 11 million of which were shared by at least two donors. To remove PCR and sequencing errors, raw reads were error-corrected and collapsed into unique sequences using a nearest-neighbor algorithm that merged closely related sequences. Alignment of CDR3 sequences to IMGT reference sequences was used to assign V, D and J gene segments. For a sequence to be retained, a match of at least six nucleotides to both a V gene segment and a J gene segment was required. A rearrangement was called productive if the CDR3 had no stop codons and remained in frame with V and J, and every other rearrangement was called non-productive. Following IMGT convention, CDR3 was defined as the stretch from the second conserved V-encoded cysteine to the conserved J-encoded phenylalanine. In an earlier analysis of more than 550 of the donors, sequences lacking an unambiguous match to a single V gene segment were excluded. In an earlier analysis of approximately 500 of the donors, a V segment was called functional when productive rearrangements were above 56.7%, and segregating when the standard deviation between donors exceeded 5%. A statistical classification framework was built for diagnosing cytomegalovirus status from the catalog of TCR beta chain sequences. In a later analysis, V and J genes were assigned by comparing TCR nucleotide sequences against IMGT/GENE-DB human TR gene sequences. In a later analysis, CDR3 sequences and most-parsimonious VDJ recombination scenarios were assigned using the TCRdist pipeline. In a later analysis, every TCR beta chain was defined by the combination of its CDR3 amino acid sequence and its V-gene family, and reads without a unique V-gene family were dropped. To address suspected cross-contamination and a sequencing artifact, a later analysis removed a few hundred highly shared, low-generation-probability nucleotide sequences. In a later analysis, a clonal expansion index for each public chain was calculated from normalized within-repertoire ranks of inferred template counts. A later analysis computed generation probabilities with a VDJ recombination model fitted to out-of-frame rearrangements, and checked the results against IGoR. Hypergeometric tests were used in a later analysis to score TCR-TCR, TCR-HLA and TCR-CMV co-occurrence, with a repertoire-size bias correction applied to the TCR pairs. In a later analysis, false discovery rates were estimated by permuting HLA or CMV assignments 20 times. A later analysis grouped co-occurring TCRs with DBSCAN, adding TCRdist sequence similarity when clustering within HLA-allele-positive subsets. Repertoires with fewer than 30,000 or more than 120,000 public chains were left out of co-occurrence clustering, as were about five repertoires with anomalous nucleotide sharing. As stored in TCRdb, this immuneACCESS dataset retains in-frame rearrangements with V and J assigned. A fraction of the clones does not appear; measured against another copy, unresolved V genes explain less than half of the discrepancy, and the remainder lacks a known reason. Clone size and the V and J calls come from that table; the DNA yielded D and trimming. The sample has roughly 150,000 clones on record, 82% of them singletons. The top ten constitute 3.4% of the sample.

From cysteine to phenylalanine, the CDR3 is 16 amino acids long. The sequence is cut down to CDR3 DNA, 48 bases in frame from base 1. From a lookup of the germline V gene (reference sequence), CDR1 and CDR2 are GTSNPN and SVGIG. Trimmed from V: 5 bases; trimmed from J: 2 bases; junction bases lacking a gene match: 11. The cohort consisted of some 730 healthy bone marrow donors. Cohort members were all nominally healthy when sampled, although unrecorded immune exposures were likely present. The donor was CMV seronegative and belonged to the group of 380 or so seronegative cohort members. Each donor provided a peripheral blood sample, and peripheral blood mononuclear cells were used for TCR beta sequencing. Genomic DNA extraction from the blood cell samples was performed with the Qiagen DNeasy Blood Extraction Kit.

The sequence links TRBV30 to TRBJ2-5, with 10 middle bases fitting TRBD2. The source is a male donor in good health and CMV-seronegative. Input material: PBMCs. The CDR3 has the sequence CAWVSGRDSFQETQYF. The DNA sequence reads TGTGCCTGGGTGAGCGGGAGGGACTCCTTTCAAGAGACCCAGTACTTC.